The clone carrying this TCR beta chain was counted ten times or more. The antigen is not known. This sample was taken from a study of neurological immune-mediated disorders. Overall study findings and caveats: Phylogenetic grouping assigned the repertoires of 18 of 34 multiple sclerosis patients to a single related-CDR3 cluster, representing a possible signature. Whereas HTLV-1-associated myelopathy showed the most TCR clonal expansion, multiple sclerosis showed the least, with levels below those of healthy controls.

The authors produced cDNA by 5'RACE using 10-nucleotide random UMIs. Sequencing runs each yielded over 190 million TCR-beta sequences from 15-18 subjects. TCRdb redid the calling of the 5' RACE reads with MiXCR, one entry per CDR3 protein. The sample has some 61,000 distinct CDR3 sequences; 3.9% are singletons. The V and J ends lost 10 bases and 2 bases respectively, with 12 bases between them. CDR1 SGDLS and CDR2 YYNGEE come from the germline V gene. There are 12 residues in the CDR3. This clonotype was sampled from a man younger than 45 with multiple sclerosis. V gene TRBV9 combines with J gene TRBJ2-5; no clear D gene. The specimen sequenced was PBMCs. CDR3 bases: TGTGCCCGCCTTGTCGGGCAAGAGACCCAGTACTTC. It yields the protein CARLVGQETQYF. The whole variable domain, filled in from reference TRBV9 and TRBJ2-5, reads DSGVTQTPKHLITATGQRVTLRCSPRSGDLSVYWYQQSLDQGLQFLIQYYNGEERAKGNILERFSAQQFPDLHSELNLSSLELGDSALYFCARLVGQETQYFGPGTRLLVL.